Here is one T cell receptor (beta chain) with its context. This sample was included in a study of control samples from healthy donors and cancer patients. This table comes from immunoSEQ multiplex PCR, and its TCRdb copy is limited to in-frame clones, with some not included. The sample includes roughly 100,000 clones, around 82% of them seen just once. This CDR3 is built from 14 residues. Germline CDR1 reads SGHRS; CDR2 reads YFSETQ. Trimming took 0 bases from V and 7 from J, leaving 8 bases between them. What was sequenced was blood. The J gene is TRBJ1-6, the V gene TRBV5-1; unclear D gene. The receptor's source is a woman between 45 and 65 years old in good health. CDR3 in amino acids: CASSLEPENSPLHF. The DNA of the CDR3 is TGCGCCAGCAGCTTGGAGCCCGAAAATTCACCCCTCCACTTT.